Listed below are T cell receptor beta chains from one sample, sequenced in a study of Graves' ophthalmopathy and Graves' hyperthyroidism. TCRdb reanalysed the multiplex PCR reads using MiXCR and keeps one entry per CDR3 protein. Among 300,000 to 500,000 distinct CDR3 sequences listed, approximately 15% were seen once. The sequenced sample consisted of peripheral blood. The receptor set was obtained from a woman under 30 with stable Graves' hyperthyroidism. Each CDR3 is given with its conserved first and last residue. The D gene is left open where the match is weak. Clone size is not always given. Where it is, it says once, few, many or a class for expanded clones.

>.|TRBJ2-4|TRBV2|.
CASSDISFNIQYF
TGTGCCAGCAGTGATATCAGTTTCAACATTCAGTACTTC
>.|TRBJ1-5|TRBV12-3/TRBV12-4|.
CASSSGGGTYSNQPQHF
TGTGCCAGCAGCTCCGGGGGGGGAACTTATAGCAATCAGCCCCAGCATTTT
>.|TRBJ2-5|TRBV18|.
CASSPNTIQETQYF
TGTGCCAGCTCACCAAATACGATACAAGAGACCCAGTACTTC
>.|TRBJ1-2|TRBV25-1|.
CASSFPSFYGYSF
TGTGCCAGCAGTTTCCCCAGCTTCTATGGCTACAGCTTC
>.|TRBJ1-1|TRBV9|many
CASSVGGSRTEAFF
TGTGCCAGCAGCGTAGGAGGGTCTCGCACTGAAGCTTTCTTT
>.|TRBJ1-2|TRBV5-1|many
CASSPRETNYGYTF
TGCGCCAGCAGCCCAAGGGAAACTAACTATGGCTACACCTTC
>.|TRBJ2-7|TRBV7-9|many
CASSLAGTNEQYF
TGTGCCAGCAGCTTAGCCGGGACAAACGAGCAGTACTTC
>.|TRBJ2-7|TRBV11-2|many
CASSLGAGASYEQYF
TGTGCCAGCAGCTTAGGCGCGGGGGCGTCCTACGAGCAGTACTTC
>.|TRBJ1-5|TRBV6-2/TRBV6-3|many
CASNQAYQPQHF
TGTGCCAGCAACCAGGCTTATCAGCCCCAGCATTTT
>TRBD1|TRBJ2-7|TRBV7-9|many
CASSLTQGPNEQYF
TGTGCCAGCAGCCTCACACAGGGGCCAAACGAGCAGTACTTC
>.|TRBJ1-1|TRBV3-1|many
CASSQDSGLRPEAFF
TGTGCCAGCAGCCAAGATTCGGGGTTGCGCCCTGAAGCTTTCTTT
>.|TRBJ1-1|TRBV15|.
CATKREGLNTEAFF
TGTGCCACCAAAAGGGAGGGTTTGAACACTGAAGCTTTCTTT
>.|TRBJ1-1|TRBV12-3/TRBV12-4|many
CASSETGLFEAFF
TGTGCCAGCAGTGAGACAGGACTATTTGAAGCTTTCTTT
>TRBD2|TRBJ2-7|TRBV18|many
CASSMTSGTYEQYF
TGTGCCAGCTCAATGACTAGCGGGACCTACGAGCAGTACTTC
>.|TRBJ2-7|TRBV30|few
CAWRRGGARNEQYF
TGTGCCTGGAGGCGAGGGGGGGCTCGGAACGAGCAGTACTTC
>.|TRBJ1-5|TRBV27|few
CASSLYAQGQPQHF
TGTGCCAGCAGTTTATATGCCCAGGGTCAGCCCCAGCATTTT
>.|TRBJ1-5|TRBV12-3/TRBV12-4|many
CASSFGLHQPQHF
TGTGCCAGCAGTTTTGGCCTCCATCAGCCCCAGCATTTT
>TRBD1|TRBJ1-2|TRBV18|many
CASSPPGQFYGYTF
TGTGCCAGCTCACCGCCGGGACAGTTCTATGGCTACACCTTC
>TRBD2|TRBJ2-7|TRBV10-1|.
CASSEESSGEGYEQYF
TGCGCCAGCAGTGAGGAGTCTAGCGGGGAAGGCTACGAGCAGTACTTC
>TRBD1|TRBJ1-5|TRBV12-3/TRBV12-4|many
CASSSGGRQPQHF
TGTGCCAGCAGTTCAGGGGGGCGGCAGCCCCAGCATTTT
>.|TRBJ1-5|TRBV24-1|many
CATSPAQYENQPQHF
TGTGCCACCAGTCCAGCACAGTACGAGAATCAGCCCCAGCATTTT
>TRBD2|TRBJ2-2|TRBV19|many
CASSRRGGPNTGELFF
TGTGCCAGTAGTCGCCGGGGGGGCCCGAACACCGGGGAGCTGTTTTTT
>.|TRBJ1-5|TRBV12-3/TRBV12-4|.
CASSRVRGWSNQPQHF
TGTGCCAGCAGTCGGGTGAGAGGGTGGAGCAATCAGCCCCAGCATTTT
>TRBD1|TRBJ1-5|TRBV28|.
CASSWDRVEGNQPQHF
TGTGCCAGCAGTTGGGACAGGGTGGAAGGCAATCAGCCCCAGCATTTT
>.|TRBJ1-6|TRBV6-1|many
CASSPRDNSPLHF
TGTGCCAGCTCCCCGCGAGACAATTCACCCCTCCACTTT
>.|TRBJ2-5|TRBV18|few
CASSPRGTEETQYF
TGTGCCAGCTCACCACGCGGGACAGAAGAGACCCAGTACTTC